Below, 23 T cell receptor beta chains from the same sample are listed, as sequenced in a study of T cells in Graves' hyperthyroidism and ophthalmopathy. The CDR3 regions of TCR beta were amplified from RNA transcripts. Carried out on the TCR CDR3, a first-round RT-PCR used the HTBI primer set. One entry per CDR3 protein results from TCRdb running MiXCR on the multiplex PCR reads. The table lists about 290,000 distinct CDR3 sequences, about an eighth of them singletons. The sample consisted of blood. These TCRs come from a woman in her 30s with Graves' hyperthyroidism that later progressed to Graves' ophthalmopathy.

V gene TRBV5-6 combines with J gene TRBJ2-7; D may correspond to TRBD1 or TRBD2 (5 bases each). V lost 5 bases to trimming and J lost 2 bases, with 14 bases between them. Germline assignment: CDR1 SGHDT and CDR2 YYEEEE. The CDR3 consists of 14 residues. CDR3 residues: CASRPTGTTYEQYF. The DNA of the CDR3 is TGTGCCAGCAGACCCACCGGGACCACCTACGAGCAGTACTTC.

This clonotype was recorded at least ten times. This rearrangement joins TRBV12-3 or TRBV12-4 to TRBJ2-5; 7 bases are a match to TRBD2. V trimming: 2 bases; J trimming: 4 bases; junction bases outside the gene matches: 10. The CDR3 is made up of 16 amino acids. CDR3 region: CASSLSHTREGETQYF. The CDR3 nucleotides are TGTGCCAGCAGTTTATCCCACACCAGGGAGGGAGAGACCCAGTACTTC.

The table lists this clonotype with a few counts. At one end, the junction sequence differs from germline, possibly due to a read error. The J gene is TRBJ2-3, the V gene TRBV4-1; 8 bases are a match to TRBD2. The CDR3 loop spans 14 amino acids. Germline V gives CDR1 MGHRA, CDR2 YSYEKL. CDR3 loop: CASIGLAGPDPQYF. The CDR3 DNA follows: TGCGCCAGCATAGGGTTAGCGGGGCCAGATCCGCAGTATTTT.

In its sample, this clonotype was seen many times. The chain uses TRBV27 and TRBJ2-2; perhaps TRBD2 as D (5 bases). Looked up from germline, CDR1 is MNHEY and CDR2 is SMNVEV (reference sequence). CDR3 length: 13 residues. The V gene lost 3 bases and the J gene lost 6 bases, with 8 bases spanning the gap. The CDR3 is CASSLEDPGELFF. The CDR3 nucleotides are TGTGCCAGCAGTTTGGAGGATCCCGGGGAGCTGTTTTTT.

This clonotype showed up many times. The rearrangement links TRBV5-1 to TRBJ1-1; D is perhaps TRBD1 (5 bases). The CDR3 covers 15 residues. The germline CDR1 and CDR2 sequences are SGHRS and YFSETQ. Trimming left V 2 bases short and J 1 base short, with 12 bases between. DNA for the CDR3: TGCGCCAGCAGCTTAGAGGGGTGGGGGAACACTGAAGCTTTCTTT. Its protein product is CASSLEGWGNTEAFF.

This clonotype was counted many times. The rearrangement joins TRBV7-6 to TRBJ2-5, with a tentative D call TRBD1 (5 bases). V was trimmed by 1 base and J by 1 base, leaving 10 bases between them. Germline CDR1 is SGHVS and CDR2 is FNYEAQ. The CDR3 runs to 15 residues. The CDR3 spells CASSLVDSTQETQYF. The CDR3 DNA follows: TGTGCCAGCAGCTTAGTTGACAGTACCCAAGAGACCCAGTACTTC.

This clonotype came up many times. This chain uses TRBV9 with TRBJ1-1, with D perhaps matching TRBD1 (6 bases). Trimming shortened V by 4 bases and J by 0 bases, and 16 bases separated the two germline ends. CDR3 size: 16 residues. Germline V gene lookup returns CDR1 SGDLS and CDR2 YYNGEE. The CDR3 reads CASSPGGGGVNTEAFF. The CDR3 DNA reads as TGTGCCAGCAGCCCCGGCGGGGGCGGAGTGAACACTGAAGCTTTCTTT. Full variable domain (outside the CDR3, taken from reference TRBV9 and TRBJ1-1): DSGVTQTPKHLITATGQRVTLRCSPRSGDLSVYWYQQSLDQGLQFLIQYYNGEERAKGNILERFSAQQFPDLHSELNLSSLELGDSALYFCASSPGGGGVNTEAFFGQGTRLTVV.

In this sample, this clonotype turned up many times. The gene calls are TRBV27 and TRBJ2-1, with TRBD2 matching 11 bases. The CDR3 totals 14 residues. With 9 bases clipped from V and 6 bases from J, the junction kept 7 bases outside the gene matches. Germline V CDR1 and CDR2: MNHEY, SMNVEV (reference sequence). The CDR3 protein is CASAPGLAVNEQFF. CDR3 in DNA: TGTGCCAGTGCTCCGGGACTAGCGGTCAATGAGCAGTTCTTC.

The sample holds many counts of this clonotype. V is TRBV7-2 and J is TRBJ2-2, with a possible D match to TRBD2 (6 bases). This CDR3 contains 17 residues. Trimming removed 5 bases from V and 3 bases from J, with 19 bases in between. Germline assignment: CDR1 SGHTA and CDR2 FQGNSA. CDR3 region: CASSVGRGLRHTGELFF. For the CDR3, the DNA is TGTGCCAGCAGCGTAGGGCGGGGACTCCGCCACACCGGGGAGCTGTTTTTT.

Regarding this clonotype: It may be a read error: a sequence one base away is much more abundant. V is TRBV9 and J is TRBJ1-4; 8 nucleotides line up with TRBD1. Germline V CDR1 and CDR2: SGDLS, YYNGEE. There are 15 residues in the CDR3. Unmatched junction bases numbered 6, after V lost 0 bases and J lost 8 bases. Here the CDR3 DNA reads TGTGCCAGCAGCGTAGAAAGGGGACAGGCGGAAAAACTGTTTTTT. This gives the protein CASSVERGQAEKLFF.

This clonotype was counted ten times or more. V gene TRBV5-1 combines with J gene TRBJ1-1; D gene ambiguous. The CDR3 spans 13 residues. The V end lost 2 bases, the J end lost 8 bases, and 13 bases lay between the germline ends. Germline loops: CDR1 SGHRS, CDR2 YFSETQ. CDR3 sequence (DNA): TGCGCCAGCAGCTTCGGGCAGGCCGGGGAAGCTTTCTTT. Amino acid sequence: CASSFGQAGEAFF.

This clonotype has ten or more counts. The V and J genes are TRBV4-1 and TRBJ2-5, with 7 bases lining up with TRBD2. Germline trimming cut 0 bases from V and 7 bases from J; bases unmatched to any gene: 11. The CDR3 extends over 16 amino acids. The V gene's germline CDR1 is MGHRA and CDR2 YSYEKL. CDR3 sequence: CASSQEPGEGGWTQYF. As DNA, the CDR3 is TGCGCCAGCAGCCAAGAGCCGGGGGAGGGAGGATGGACCCAGTACTTC.

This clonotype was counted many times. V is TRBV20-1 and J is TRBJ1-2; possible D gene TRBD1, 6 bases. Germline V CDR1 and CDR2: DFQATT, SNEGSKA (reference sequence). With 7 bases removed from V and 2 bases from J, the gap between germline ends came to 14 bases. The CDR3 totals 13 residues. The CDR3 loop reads CSERDNANYGYTF. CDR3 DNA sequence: TGCAGTGAGCGGGACAATGCCAACTATGGCTACACCTTC.

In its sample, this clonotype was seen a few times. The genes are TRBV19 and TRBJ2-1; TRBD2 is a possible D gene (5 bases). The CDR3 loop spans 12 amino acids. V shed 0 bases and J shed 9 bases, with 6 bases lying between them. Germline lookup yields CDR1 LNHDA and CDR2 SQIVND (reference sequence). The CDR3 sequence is CASSIDRGEQFF. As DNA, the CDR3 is TGTGCCAGTAGTATAGATCGGGGTGAGCAGTTCTTC.

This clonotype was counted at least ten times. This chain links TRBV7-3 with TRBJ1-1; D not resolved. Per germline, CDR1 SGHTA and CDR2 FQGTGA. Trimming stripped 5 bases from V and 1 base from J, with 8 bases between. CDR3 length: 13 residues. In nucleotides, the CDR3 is TGTGCCAGCAGCGCGGCCTCGAACACTGAAGCTTTCTTT. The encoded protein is CASSAASNTEAFF. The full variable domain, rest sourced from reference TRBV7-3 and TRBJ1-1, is GAGVSQTPSNKVTEKGKYVELRCDPISGHTALYWYRQSLGQGPEFLIYFQGTGAADDSGLPNDRFFAVRPEGSVSTLKIQRTERGDSAVYLCASSAASNTEAFFGQGTRLTVV.

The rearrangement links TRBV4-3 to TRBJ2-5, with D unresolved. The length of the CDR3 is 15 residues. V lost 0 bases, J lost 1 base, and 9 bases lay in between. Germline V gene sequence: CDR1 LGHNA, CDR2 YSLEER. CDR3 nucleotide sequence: TGCGCCAGCAGCCAAGATTCGGAGTCCCAAGAGACCCAGTACTTC. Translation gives CASSQDSESQETQYF.

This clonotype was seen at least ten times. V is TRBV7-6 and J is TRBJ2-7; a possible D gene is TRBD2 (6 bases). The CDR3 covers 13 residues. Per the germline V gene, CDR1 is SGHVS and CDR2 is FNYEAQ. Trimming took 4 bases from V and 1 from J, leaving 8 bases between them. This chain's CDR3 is CASSSLASYEQYF. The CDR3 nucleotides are TGTGCCAGCAGCTCTCTAGCGTCCTACGAGCAGTACTTC. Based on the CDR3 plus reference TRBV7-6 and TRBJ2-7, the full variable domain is GAGVSQSPRYKVTKRGQDVALRCDPISGHVSLYWYRQALGQGPEFLTYFNYEAQQDKSGLPNDRFSAERPEGSISTLTIQRTEQRDSAMYRCASSSLASYEQYFGPGTRLTVT.

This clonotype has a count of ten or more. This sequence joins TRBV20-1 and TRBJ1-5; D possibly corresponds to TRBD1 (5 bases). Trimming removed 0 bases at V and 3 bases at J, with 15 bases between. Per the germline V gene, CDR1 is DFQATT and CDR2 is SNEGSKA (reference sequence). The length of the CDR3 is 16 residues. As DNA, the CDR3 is TGCAGTGCTAGAGAGGGGGGGTCGACCGTCAATCAGCCCCAGCATTTT. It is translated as CSAREGGSTVNQPQHF.

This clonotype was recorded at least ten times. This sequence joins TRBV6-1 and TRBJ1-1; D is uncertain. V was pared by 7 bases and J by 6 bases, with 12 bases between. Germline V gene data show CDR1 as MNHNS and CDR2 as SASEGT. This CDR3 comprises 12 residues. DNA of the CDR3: TGTGCCAGCAATAGGGAGTTCCCTGAAGCTTTCTTT. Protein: CASNREFPEAFF.

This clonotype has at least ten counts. The CDR3, as DNA: TGTGCCAGCAGCGCGATGGGAGCGGGAGTTGTTGGTGAGCAGTTCTTC. As protein: CASSAMGAGVVGEQFF. The V call is TRBV7-2, the J call TRBJ2-1; 8 bases agree with TRBD2. The V gene end was trimmed by 5 bases and the J gene end by 9 bases; junction bases not matched to a gene: 15. The CDR3 is 16 amino acids. Germline CDR1 SGHTA, CDR2 FQGNSA.

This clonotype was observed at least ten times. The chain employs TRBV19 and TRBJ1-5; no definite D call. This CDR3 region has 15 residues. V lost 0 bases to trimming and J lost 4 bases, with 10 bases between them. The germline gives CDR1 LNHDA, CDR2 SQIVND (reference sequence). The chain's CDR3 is CASSIDLRGNQPQHF. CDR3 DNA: TGTGCCAGTAGTATAGATCTGAGAGGGAATCAGCCCCAGCATTTT.

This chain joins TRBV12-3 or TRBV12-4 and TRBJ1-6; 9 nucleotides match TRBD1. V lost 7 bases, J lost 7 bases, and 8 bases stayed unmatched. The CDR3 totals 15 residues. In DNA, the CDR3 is TGTGCCAGCAAGAGTCGGGACAGGGAAAATTCACCCCTCCACTTT. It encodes CASKSRDRENSPLHF.

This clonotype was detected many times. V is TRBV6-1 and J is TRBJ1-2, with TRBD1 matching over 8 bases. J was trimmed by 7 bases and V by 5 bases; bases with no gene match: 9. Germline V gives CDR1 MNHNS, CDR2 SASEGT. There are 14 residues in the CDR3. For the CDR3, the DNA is TGTGCCAGCAGTCGCGGACAGGGAGGTGTTGGCTACACCTTC. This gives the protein CASSRGQGGVGYTF.